The 31 T cell receptor beta chains below were found in one sample sequenced in a study of blood T cells in healthy people across ages. It was with a sample-barcoded 5' primer and a J-beta primer mix that a second PCR of roughly 7 to 12 cycles was run. A single record per CDR3 protein comes from TCRdb applying MiXCR to the 5' RACE reads. Altogether 1.6 million or so distinct CDR3 sequences are present, roughly 30% being singletons, with the ten largest covering roughly 12%. Sequenced: blood. The source is a young woman in good health.

In this sample, this clonotype turned up a few times. The chain links TRBV4-1 to TRBJ1-6; D is unresolved. This CDR3 has 17 amino acids. Germline loops: CDR1 MGHRA, CDR2 YSYEKL. V shed 1 base and J shed 0 bases, with 10 bases lying between them. Written as DNA, the CDR3 is TGCGCCAGCAGCCAAGGGACTGAGAGCTCCTATAATTCACCCCTCCACTTT. Translating gives CASSQGTESSYNSPLHF.

V gene TRBV28 combines with J gene TRBJ2-3, with TRBD2 matching 7 bases. This CDR3 is built from 16 residues. Germline trimming cut 6 bases from V and 2 bases from J; bases unmatched to any gene: 11. Per germline, CDR1 MDHEN and CDR2 SYDVKM. The chain's CDR3 is CASSLGGATITDTQYF. The CDR3 DNA reads TGTGCCAGCAGCCTGGGAGGGGCTACCATCACAGATACGCAGTATTTT.

The rearrangement joins TRBV4-1 to TRBJ2-1, with D perhaps matching TRBD1 (5 bases). V was shortened by 1 base and J by 4 bases, with 14 bases between the two germline ends. Germline V CDR1 and CDR2: MGHRA, YSYEKL. The CDR3 runs 16 residues. CDR3 in amino acids: CASSQGKGMGYNEQFF. In DNA form, the CDR3 reads TGCGCCAGCAGCCAAGGCAAGGGGATGGGATACAATGAGCAGTTCTTC.

The CDR3 nucleotides are TGCGCCAGCAGCCAAAAGGGGGGTCTGAACTATGGCTACACCTTC. This gives the protein CASSQKGGLNYGYTF. V gene TRBV4-1 combines with J gene TRBJ1-2; D is perhaps TRBD1 (6 bases). Germline CDR1 and CDR2: MGHRA and YSYEKL. The CDR3 length is 15 residues. Trimming took off 2 bases at V and 2 bases at J, with 12 bases between the two ends.

The sample holds many counts of this clonotype. The chain couples TRBV12-3 or TRBV12-4 to TRBJ1-5, with 7 positions matching TRBD1. CDR3 length: 13 amino acids. V lost 8 bases and J lost 5; bases outside the gene matches: 6. CDR3 protein: CASSGQGDQPQHF. CDR3 in DNA: TGTGCCAGCTCAGGGCAGGGGGATCAGCCCCAGCATTTT.

This clonotype was picked up a small number of times. V usage is TRBV20-1 and J usage is TRBJ2-5; 7 bases are shared with TRBD2. The tail of the sequence fits TRBJ2-7 better, so the J call may be wrong. In germline, CDR1 is DFQATT, CDR2 SNEGSKA (reference sequence). This CDR3 spans 13 amino acids. The CDR3 DNA reads TGCAGTGCTAGCGTGGCGGGAGCTTACGAGCAGTACTTC. Encoded protein: CSASVAGAYEQYF.

V gene TRBV20-1 combines with J gene TRBJ2-7; 8 bases fit TRBD2. This CDR3 is built from 13 residues. The V and J ends lost 6 bases and 4 bases, in that order; junction bases with no gene match: 8. Looked up from germline, CDR1 is DFQATT and CDR2 is SNEGSKA (reference sequence). The CDR3 DNA is TGCAGTGCGGCAGCTAGCGGGCCTTACGAGCAGTACTTC. Its protein is CSAAASGPYEQYF.

This chain connects TRBV20-1 to TRBJ1-2, with D possibly TRBD1 on 6 matching bases. The CDR3 is 14 amino acids. V was clipped by 5 bases and J by 4 bases, with 17 bases between them. Germline V gene sequence: CDR1 DFQATT, CDR2 SNEGSKA (reference sequence). CDR3 bases: TGCAGTGCTGGGAGTCAGGGGATACCCTATGGCTACACCTTC. Protein product: CSAGSQGIPYGYTF.

This clonotype was found a few times. J is TRBJ2-3 and V is TRBV20-1; tentatively, D is TRBD1 (6 bases). The CDR3 runs 16 residues. The germline V gene encodes CDR1 DFQATT and CDR2 SNEGSKA (reference sequence). Trimming stripped 0 bases from V and 1 base from J, with 14 bases between. Here the CDR3 reads CSARDHRGGGTDTQYF. The CDR3 nucleotides read TGCAGTGCTAGAGATCACAGAGGGGGAGGCACAGATACGCAGTATTTT.

This chain connects TRBV6-1 to TRBJ2-7; 8 bases are a match to TRBD2. With the DNA end fitting TRBJ2-5 better, the J assignment may be wrong. The CDR3 has 15 amino acids. CDR1 MNHNS and CDR2 SASEGT come from the germline V gene. CDR3 region: CANKLGLGAAATQYF. The CDR3 DNA reads as TGTGCCAACAAATTGGGACTAGGGGCCGCCGCGACCCAGTACTTC.

The chain couples TRBV4-2 to TRBJ2-3, with TRBD1 matching 7 bases. V trimming: 1 base; J trimming: 5 bases; junction bases outside the gene matches: 6. CDR1 and CDR2 (germline): LGHNA, YNFKEQ. This CDR3 has 15 amino acids. As DNA, the CDR3 is TGTGCCAGCAGCCAAGGCTCAGGGGGTGAAGATACGCAGTATTTT. Translated, it gives CASSQGSGGEDTQYF.

This clonotype was counted only a few times. This chain joins TRBV29-1 and TRBJ1-1, with D maybe TRBD1 (5 bases). This CDR3 is 14 amino acids long. V was cut by 7 bases and J by 0 bases, with 15 bases left in between. Germline loops: CDR1 SQVTM, CDR2 ANQGSEA. CDR3 residues: CSAGDGLMNTEAFF. CDR3 nucleotides: TGCAGCGCCGGGGACGGATTAATGAACACTGAAGCTTTCTTT.

A few counts support this clonotype. The gene calls are TRBV3-1 and TRBJ2-1; the D gene is possibly TRBD1 (5 bases). The CDR3 is 15 amino acids. Trimming pared 4 bases from V and 7 bases from J, leaving 17 bases between. Per germline, CDR1 LGHDT and CDR2 YNNKEL (reference sequence). The DNA for the CDR3 is TGTGCCAGCAGCCGAGGACACGACTTTCGGAATGAGCAGTTCTTC. Its translation: CASSRGHDFRNEQFF.

This sequence joins TRBV28 and TRBJ2-1; 7 nucleotides line up with TRBD2. This CDR3 comprises 17 residues. Trimming took 4 bases from V and 7 from J; bases not matched to a gene: 16. Germline CDR1 is MDHEN and CDR2 is SYDVKM. CDR3 sequence reads: CASSSLDIREAGNEQFF. CDR3 DNA: TGTGCCAGCAGTTCCCTGGACATTCGGGAGGCGGGGAATGAGCAGTTCTTC.

V gene TRBV15 combines with J gene TRBJ1-4, with 8 bases fitting TRBD1. Germline CDR1 LNHNV, CDR2 YYDKDF (reference sequence). V lost 5 bases to trimming and J lost 8 bases; unmatched junction nucleotides: 7. This CDR3 is built from 14 residues. CDR3 amino acids: CATSRRTGIEKLFF. DNA of the CDR3: TGTGCCACCAGCCGAAGGACAGGGATAGAAAAACTGTTTTTT.

The table lists this clonotype with many counts. V and J are TRBV28 and TRBJ2-5; 10 nucleotides line up with TRBD2. CDR3 length: 17 residues. V lost 4 bases to trimming and J lost 5 bases; unmatched junction nucleotides: 13. The germline V gene encodes CDR1 MDHEN and CDR2 SYDVKM. This CDR3 is CASSSGLLAGGIETQYF. CDR3 coding DNA: TGTGCCAGCAGTTCGGGCCTTTTAGCGGGAGGTATCGAGACCCAGTACTTC.

The gene calls are TRBV30 and TRBJ1-4; possible D gene TRBD1, 6 bases. The germline V gene encodes CDR1 GTSNPN and CDR2 SVGIG (reference sequence). V lost 4 bases, J lost 7 bases, and 16 bases lay in between. This CDR3 region has 14 residues. The CDR3 coding sequence is TGTGCCTGGACCCCGAGGGGGTCGGCTGAAAAACTGTTTTTT. This encodes CAWTPRGSAEKLFF.

With regard to this clonotype: Mismatch with germline at one junction end may stem from a read error. This rearrangement joins TRBV7-3 to TRBJ2-3; the match to TRBD2 covers 10 bases. The CDR3 has 14 amino acids. Germline values: CDR1 SGHTA, CDR2 FQGTGA. The CDR3 spells CTSSISGREDTQYF. CDR3 DNA: TGTACCAGCAGCATAAGCGGGAGGGAGGATACGCAGTATTTT.

This clonotype was counted only a few times. The V call is TRBV28, the J call TRBJ2-3, with 11 bases fitting TRBD2. Per germline, CDR1 MDHEN and CDR2 SYDVKM. The CDR3 has 17 residues. With 5 bases clipped from V and 6 bases from J, the junction kept 13 bases outside the gene matches. The CDR3 is CASSHSPGLAVWDTQYF. In nucleotides, the CDR3 is TGTGCCAGCAGTCACTCACCGGGACTAGCGGTTTGGGATACGCAGTATTTT.

This clonotype has more than one count but fewer than ten. V usage is TRBV4-1 and J usage is TRBJ2-1; D uncertain. Germline V gene lookup returns CDR1 MGHRA and CDR2 YSYEKL. V shed 0 bases and J shed 6 bases, with 9 bases lying between them. The CDR3 contains 14 residues. CDR3 in DNA: TGCGCCAGCAGCCAAGATTGGGTTTGCAATGAGCAGTTCTTC. This encodes CASSQDWVCNEQFF.

This chain links TRBV7-9 with TRBJ2-1, with a tentative D call TRBD2 (7 bases). The V gene's germline CDR1 is SEHNR and CDR2 FQNEAQ (reference sequence). This CDR3 is built from 17 residues. Trimming stripped 8 bases from V and 9 bases from J, with 29 bases between. As DNA, the CDR3 is TGTGCCAGCCGGCTTAGAAACTCTGTGGGGGGGCCGGGTGAGCAGTTCTTC. Translating gives CASRLRNSVGGPGEQFF.

This clonotype was detected a few times. This chain links TRBV27 with TRBJ2-3, with a weak D call TRBD2 (6 bases). The CDR3 contains 17 residues. Trimming left V 5 bases short and J 3 bases short, with 21 bases between. Per germline, CDR1 MNHEY and CDR2 SMNVEV (reference sequence). The CDR3 nucleotides are TGTGCCAGCAGTACTCTCTCTTTCCGGGAGAGGACAGATACGCAGTATTTT. Translation: CASSTLSFRERTDTQYF.

This clonotype has only a few counts. V usage is TRBV7-9 and J usage is TRBJ2-1; 8 positions match TRBD2. J gave up 5 bases and V 6 bases, and 15 bases lay outside the gene matches. Germline V gene lookup returns CDR1 SEHNR and CDR2 FQNEAQ (reference sequence). The CDR3 length is 17 residues. This CDR3 is CASSDLKPGLGHNEQFF. Written as DNA, the CDR3 is TGTGCCAGCAGTGACCTCAAACCGGGACTAGGTCACAATGAGCAGTTCTTC.

This clonotype was counted a few times. The chain recombines TRBV5-1 with TRBJ2-7, with TRBD1 identical over 9 bases. CDR1 is SGHRS and CDR2 is YFSETQ in the germline V gene. V shed 5 bases, J shed 5 bases, and the junction held 2 bases outside the gene matches. The CDR3 contains 12 residues. This CDR3 is CASRDRGDEQYF. CDR3 bases: TGCGCCAGCAGGGACAGGGGTGACGAGCAGTACTTC.

This chain links TRBV28 with TRBJ2-1; D gene unclear. The germline V and J ends were trimmed by 3 bases and 6 bases, with 15 bases remaining between them. The germline V gene has CDR1 MDHEN and CDR2 SYDVKM. The CDR3 spans 15 residues. The CDR3 DNA reads TGTGCCAGCAGTTTTTTAGAGGAGCGACGCAATGAGCAGTTCTTC. Protein: CASSFLEERRNEQFF.

The V and J genes are TRBV4-1 and TRBJ1-2; 12 bases match TRBD1. The length of the CDR3 is 17 residues. J was trimmed by 7 bases and V by 3 bases; bases with no gene match: 12. Germline assignment: CDR1 MGHRA and CDR2 YSYEKL. The CDR3 DNA reads as TGCGCCAGCAGCCAGGGACCGGGACAGGGGGCGACGGCTGGCTACACCTTC. It is translated as CASSQGPGQGATAGYTF.

In its sample, this clonotype was seen many times. The V call is TRBV20-1, the J call TRBJ2-1; 11 bases are shared with TRBD2. This CDR3 is built from 15 residues. Trimming cost V 0 bases and J 6 bases; bases outside gene matches: 4. Germline V gives CDR1 DFQATT, CDR2 SNEGSKA (reference sequence). The chain's CDR3 is CSARDPGLAVNEQFF. The CDR3, as DNA: TGCAGTGCTAGAGACCCGGGACTAGCGGTCAATGAGCAGTTCTTC.

This chain uses TRBV11-2 with TRBJ2-2; 9 nucleotides agree with TRBD2. Germline lookup yields CDR1 SGHAT and CDR2 FQNNGV. Trimming took 1 base from V and 6 from J; bases not matched to a gene: 6. This CDR3 comprises 16 residues. The CDR3 DNA follows: TGTGCCAGCAGCTTAGGCCTAGCGGGAAAGCCCGGGGAGCTGTTTTTT. Translated, it gives CASSLGLAGKPGELFF. Looking up the rest from reference TRBV11-2 and TRBJ2-2 gives the full variable domain: EAGVAQSPRYKIIEKRQSVAFWCNPISGHATLYWYQQILGQGPKLLIQFQNNGVVDDSQLPKDRFSAERLKGVDSTLKIQPAKLEDSAVYLCASSLGLAGKPGELFFGEGSRLTVL.

The chain joins TRBV20-1 to TRBJ2-3, with 7 positions matching TRBD1. This CDR3 has 17 residues. The V gene's germline CDR1 is DFQATT and CDR2 SNEGSKA (reference sequence). Trimming took 0 bases from V and 9 from J; bases not matched to a gene: 18. The CDR3 spells CSARDFRGQSIIETQYF. The CDR3 DNA is TGCAGTGCTAGAGATTTTAGGGGACAGTCCATTATTGAGACGCAGTATTTT.

V usage is TRBV20-1 and J usage is TRBJ2-1; no reliable D call. The CDR3 extends over 12 amino acids. V lost 5 bases and J 7 bases, leaving 12 bases between the germline ends. CDR1 DFQATT and CDR2 SNEGSKA come from the germline V gene (reference sequence). The CDR3 spells CSAPRLGNEQFF. The CDR3 DNA reads TGCAGTGCTCCCCGTCTGGGGAATGAGCAGTTCTTC.

The V gene is TRBV7-2, the J gene TRBJ2-1, with a possible D match to TRBD2 (7 bases). Germline V gives CDR1 SGHTA, CDR2 FQGNSA. V was cut by 2 bases and J by 4 bases, with 15 bases left in between. The CDR3 contains 16 residues. The CDR3 sequence: CASSLWGRGSYNEQFF. As DNA, the CDR3 is TGTGCCAGCAGCTTATGGGGGCGGGGGAGTTACAATGAGCAGTTCTTC.